What follows describes a single T cell receptor beta chain. Its matching antigen is unknown. This entry is derived from a study of a mutant IDH1 vaccine in newly diagnosed glioma. Background on the study: With temozolomide cycles, or 4-6 weeks after radiotherapy alone, vaccination was started.

Clones were sequenced by immunoSEQ multiplex PCR, and TCRdb holds only the in-frame ones, with some missing. The sample has around 56,000 clones, about 81% seen once. The sample's time point: week 23, last vaccination. Each dose delivered 300 ug of mutant IDH1 20-mer peptide subcutaneously with imiquimod. The CDR3 is 16 amino acids. The germline gives CDR1 SGHTA, CDR2 FQGNSA. Trimming took 1 base from V and 5 from J; bases not matched to a gene: 8. The sample consisted of PBMCs, taken from a glioma patient whose treatment included an IDH1 peptide vaccine. The chain recombines TRBV7-2 with TRBJ1-2; 9 bases agree with TRBD1. This TCR derives from a woman aged 40 to 49 with glioma. Some clones in this sample may be carry-over from other donors' samples. The CDR3 is CASSLGGTGKIYGYTF. Written as DNA, the CDR3 is TGTGCCAGCAGCTTAGGAGGGACAGGGAAGATTTATGGCTACACCTTC.